This TCR beta chain was recovered during a study of blood T cell repertoires in COVID-19. Here immunoSEQ multiplex PCR was the method, and the copy in TCRdb shows in-frame clones only, minus some. The sample has tens of thousands of clones; roughly 80% are singletons. CDR3 length: 12 amino acids. The V and J ends lost 5 bases and 13 bases, in that order; junction bases with no gene match: 11. In germline, CDR1 is MNHEY, CDR2 SVGEGT. This clone appeared a single time. This sequence joins TRBV6-2 or TRBV6-3 and TRBJ2-7; 7 nucleotides line up with TRBD2. The source is a man aged 55 to 70 in a cohort sampled during active COVID-19. The sample taken for sequencing was peripheral blood. CDR3 in amino acids: CASSLELARPYF. The CDR3 DNA follows: TGTGCCAGCAGTCTCGAACTAGCGAGGCCCTACTTC.